The entry below gives a single T cell receptor beta chain sequence along with its context. This clone appeared once. The clone's antigen remains unknown. No much larger clonotype is one base removed from it; base qualities were not supplied. The data were obtained in a study of follicular helper T cells after annual influenza vaccination (dated by TCRdb to about 2017). As for the study more broadly: After each seasonal influenza vaccination, blood samples were collected on days 0, 7 and 28. The 2013-2014 samples were cryopreserved, while the 2015 samples were processed right after collection. Some subjects were followed across successive annual vaccinations spanning the 2013-2014, 2014-2015 and 2015-2016 seasons to study recall of cTfh clones. One week after vaccination, a second recruited cohort of more than nine subjects (Table S1) displayed a similar ICOS+CD38+ cTfh response. Six subjects had multi-year samples: four covered two vaccination seasons and two covered three seasons.

The library was produced with the immunoSEQ multiplex PCR assay. Adaptive Biotechnologies handled the TCRB amplification, library preparation, sequencing and preliminary bioinformatics at Survey level resolution. The authors' pipeline ran thus. Clonality was calculated in R as 1 minus normalized Shannon entropy, and the Gini index was computed with the R package ineq. To get the overlap score, the summed counts of shared sequences were divided by the total counts of all sequences in both of the compared samples. Fisher's exact test, with an assumed theoretical repertoire of 10^7 TCRB sequences, was used to assess the significance of shared clonotypes. Imported from immuneACCESS, the table was reduced by TCRdb to in-frame sequences with V and J called. These copies leave out some clones; in studies compared against another copy, an unresolved V gene accounts for under half, and the cause of the remainder is not known. V and J calls and clone size are as listed in that table; D and trimming were resolved from the DNA. This sample holds about 10,000 clones; approximately 87% were observed only once. Jointly, the top ten make up 0.3% to 0.45% of the sample.

The time point label on this specimen signifies: 2015-2016 season, 7 days after influenza vaccination. Adults were given seasonal inactivated influenza vaccine (Fluvarix), and sorted blood CD4 subsets were followed by TCRB sequencing before and after vaccination. To be eligible, subjects had to live in the community and must not have received influenza vaccine in the previous 6 months. Reasons for exclusion included contraindications to influenza vaccine, substance abuse, HIV/AIDS, active malignancy, immunomodulatory medication, and active illness such as respiratory infection. At each time point, roughly 35 to 110 mL of blood was collected. PBMC were isolated using Ficoll-Paque PLUS or SepMate separation. As a comparison non-Tfh subset, CXCR5- memory CD4 T cells were sorted. Before DNA extraction, cell subsets were sorted from PBMC on a BD FACS Aria. From the germline V gene, CDR1 is SNHLY and CDR2 is FYNNEI. At the junction V is shortened by 8 bases and J by 3 bases, with 14 bases in between. Inclusive of the bounding cysteine and phenylalanine, the CDR3 is 14 residues long. The kept DNA is CDR3 alone, 42 bases in frame from the first base.

The investigation overall reported the following: Successive annual vaccinations recalled a recurrent oligoclonal ICOS+CD38+ cTfh response that contained tetramer and AIM influenza-specific clonotypes. When influenza clone enrichment was assessed, the possibility that the much larger non-cTfh compartments were undersampled could not be excluded. Rare clonotypes could not be sampled because productive TCRB sequences were recovered from only 10-20% of the analyzed cells. Day 7 ICOS+CD38+ clones were most often found later in ICOS-CD38- cTfh, suggesting that subset may serve as a memory reservoir. ICOS+CD38+ cTfh clonality correlated with the frequency of that population, and its change correlated with the change in circulating plasmablast frequency.

The input for sequencing was CXCR5- memory CD4+ T cells sorted from blood, taken 7 days after influenza vaccination. According to the study, the label for this sample's cell subset or site signals: CXCR5- memory CD4 T cells. The chain was built from TRBV2 and TRBJ2-1; a tentative D match to TRBD2 spans 5 bases. The TCR originated in an adult who received the influenza vaccine. The nucleotide sequence is given as TGTGCCAGCGAACGGACCGCGGGCTACAATGAGCAGTTCTTC. This translates into CASERTAGYNEQFF.